These 20 T cell receptor beta chains came from one sample sequenced in a study of blood T cell repertoires in COVID-19. This table comes from immunoSEQ multiplex PCR, and its TCRdb copy is limited to in-frame clones, with some not included. The sample has 210,000 or so clones, 75% to 90% seen once. Sequencing was done on a sample of PBMCs or T cells enriched from blood (not recorded which). These receptors were taken from a woman aged 25 to 39 who had been exposed to COVID-19.

This chain joins TRBV10-1 and TRBJ2-3; 11 bases line up with TRBD2. Trimming at V came to 3 bases and at J to 6 bases, leaving 5 bases not matched to a gene. The CDR3 contains 15 residues. Germline CDR1 reads WNHNN; CDR2 reads SYGVQD (reference sequence). The CDR3 is CASSEGSSGRDTQYF. CDR3 coding DNA: TGCGCCAGCAGTGAAGGTTCTAGCGGGAGGGATACGCAGTATTTT.

This chain links TRBV5-5 with TRBJ1-5; D may be TRBD1 (6 bases). Germline V CDR1 and CDR2: SGHKS, YYEKEE (reference sequence). The CDR3 has 14 residues. Trimming took 4 bases from V and 4 from J, leaving 12 bases between them. CDR3 sequence reads: CASSAGAWNQPQHF. The CDR3 bases are TGTGCCAGCAGCGCAGGGGCCTGGAATCAGCCCCAGCATTTT.

J is TRBJ1-2 and V is TRBV15; no clear D gene. Per the germline V gene, CDR1 is LNHNV and CDR2 is YYDKDF (reference sequence). There are 12 residues in the CDR3. Trimming took 1 base from V and 8 from J, leaving 8 bases between them. The CDR3 DNA follows: TGTGCCACCAGCAGAGCCTCGGGAGGCTACACCTTC. This sequence encodes CATSRASGGYTF.

This clone was seen just once. The rearrangement joins TRBV5-1 to TRBJ2-1; TRBD2 agrees at 16 bases. CDR3 length equals 18 residues. CDR1 and CDR2 from the germline V gene are SGHRS and YFSETQ. V gave up 4 bases and J gave up 8 bases; unmatched junction bases: 12. CDR3 protein: CASSPSPGTSGRADEQFF. As DNA, the CDR3 is TGCGCCAGCAGCCCCAGTCCCGGGACTAGCGGGAGGGCCGATGAGCAGTTCTTC.

This chain joins TRBV7-6 and TRBJ1-1; D is possibly TRBD1 (6 bases). The CDR3 runs 15 residues. From germline, CDR1 is SGHVS and CDR2 FNYEAQ. The ends were cut back, 0 bases at V and 1 base at J, with 9 bases in the middle. The chain's CDR3 is CASSLAAGANTEAFF. CDR3 nucleotide sequence: TGTGCCAGCAGCTTAGCCGCAGGGGCGAACACTGAAGCTTTCTTT.

V is TRBV11-2 and J is TRBJ2-7; D gene ambiguous. Germline lookup yields CDR1 SGHAT and CDR2 FQNNGV. Deletions cut 5 bases from V and 0 bases from J, with 11 bases between. The CDR3 is 14 residues long. Here the CDR3 DNA reads TGTGCCAGCAGCCCCCGGTTAAGCTCCTACGAGCAGTACTTC. Translated: CASSPRLSSYEQYF.

The genes are TRBV27 and TRBJ1-1; D is perhaps TRBD1 (6 bases). V gave up 8 bases and J gave up 1 base, with 20 bases separating them. CDR3 length: 16 residues. Germline-derived CDR1 and CDR2 are MNHEY and SMNVEV (reference sequence). The CDR3 nucleotides are TGTGCCAGCCGGCTTCAGGGGCCCGCCTCGAACACTGAAGCTTTCTTT. Protein product: CASRLQGPASNTEAFF.

V gene TRBV10-3 combines with J gene TRBJ2-3; D call uncertain. Germline loops: CDR1 ENHRY, CDR2 SYGVKD. V lost 6 bases to trimming and J lost 5 bases, with 9 bases between them. The CDR3 contains 12 residues. CDR3 sequence reads: CAIREPGDTQYF. CDR3 sequence (DNA): TGTGCCATCAGGGAACCGGGAGATACGCAGTATTTT.

V gene TRBV7-3 combines with J gene TRBJ2-5; D unclear. V shed 2 bases and J shed 5 bases, with 9 bases lying between them. Germline V gene lookup returns CDR1 SGHTA and CDR2 FQGTGA. The CDR3 sequence is 13 residues long. CDR3 bases: TGTGCCAGCAGCTTAGATGCGGTGGAGACCCAGTACTTC. Its translation: CASSLDAVETQYF.

The chain recombines TRBV4-2 with TRBJ2-1; 13 bases align to TRBD2. The CDR3 runs 17 residues. V shed 2 bases and J 6 bases; nucleotides not matched to a gene: 7. CDR1 LGHNA and CDR2 YNFKEQ come from the germline V gene. The CDR3, as DNA: TGTGCCAGCAGCCAATCCCGGACTAGCGGGAGATCCAATGAGCAGTTCTTC. The encoded protein is CASSQSRTSGRSNEQFF.

The chain links TRBV27 to TRBJ2-7, with 9 nucleotides matching TRBD2. V lost 3 bases, J lost 2 bases, and 5 bases stayed unmatched. Per the germline V gene, CDR1 is MNHEY and CDR2 is SMNVEV (reference sequence). The CDR3 extends over 15 amino acids. This CDR3 is CASSLATSGTYEQYF. CDR3 DNA sequence: TGTGCCAGCAGTTTGGCGACTAGCGGTACCTACGAGCAGTACTTC.

The chain recombines TRBV15 with TRBJ2-7; 10 bases match TRBD2. V trimming: 6 bases; J trimming: 6 bases; junction bases outside the gene matches: 11. Germline lookup yields CDR1 LNHNV and CDR2 YYDKDF (reference sequence). This CDR3 has 15 amino acids. In nucleotides, the CDR3 is TGTGCCACCAGTACTTTAGCGGGAGGAGTTGGCGAGCAGTACTTC. Protein product: CATSTLAGGVGEQYF.

The chain carries TRBV27 and TRBJ2-6; possibly TRBD1 for D (6 bases). The CDR3 has 16 amino acids. V lost 6 bases and J 0 bases, leaving 12 bases between the germline ends. The germline V gene has CDR1 MNHEY and CDR2 SMNVEV (reference sequence). This chain's CDR3 is CASRQTGYSGANVLTF. The CDR3 DNA reads as TGTGCCAGCAGACAGACAGGATACTCTGGGGCCAACGTCCTGACTTTC.

The rearrangement links TRBV7-8 to TRBJ2-1; D is unclear. Germline V gene data show CDR1 as SGHVS and CDR2 as FQNEAQ. V lost 3 bases to trimming and J lost 2 bases, with 5 bases between them. The CDR3 runs to 13 residues. CDR3 in amino acids: CASSFIPYNEQFF. The CDR3 DNA follows: TGTGCCAGCAGCTTCATTCCCTACAATGAGCAGTTCTTC.

The J gene is TRBJ2-3, the V gene TRBV2; 8 bases line up with TRBD1. J lost 3 bases, V lost 5 bases, and 16 bases had no gene match. Germline V CDR1 and CDR2: SNHLY, FYNNEI. This CDR3 spans 18 amino acids. This chain's CDR3 is CASSLLRDRSIETDTQYF. The CDR3 DNA follows: TGTGCCAGCAGTCTTCTACGGGACAGGAGTATAGAGACAGATACGCAGTATTTT.

V gene TRBV5-4 combines with J gene TRBJ2-3, with a possible D match to TRBD2 (6 bases). Germline values: CDR1 SGHNT, CDR2 YYREEE (reference sequence). Trimming left V 7 bases short and J 0 bases short, with 18 bases between. There are 16 residues in the CDR3. The CDR3 DNA follows: TGTGCCAGCTATGGTGCAGAAAGCGGGAGCACAGATACGCAGTATTTT. Translation: CASYGAESGSTDTQYF.

The chain is built from TRBV15 and TRBJ2-1; no definite D call. V lost 3 bases and J 12 bases, leaving 15 bases between the germline ends. CDR3 size: 13 residues. The germline gives CDR1 LNHNV, CDR2 YYDKDF (reference sequence). CDR3 region: CATSSLLAVRQFF. For the CDR3, the DNA is TGTGCCACCAGCAGCCTCCTGGCGGTAAGGCAGTTCTTC.

There are a few counts of this clone. V is TRBV28 and J is TRBJ1-2; D is ambiguous. The CDR3 is 15 residues long. CDR1 and CDR2 from the germline V gene are MDHEN and SYDVKM. V was pared by 2 bases and J by 4 bases, with 14 bases between. This CDR3 reads CASSLGQALFYGYTF. The DNA of the CDR3 is TGTGCCAGCAGTTTAGGGCAGGCCCTCTTCTATGGCTACACCTTC.

The rearrangement uses TRBV20-1 and TRBJ1-6; tentative D call: TRBD1 (6 bases). The CDR3 has 14 residues. Per the germline V gene, CDR1 is DFQATT and CDR2 is SNEGSKA (reference sequence). The germline V and J ends were trimmed by 3 bases and 10 bases, with 16 bases remaining between them. The CDR3 bases are TGCAGTGCTAGTGGCGGACAGCTAGAATCACCCCTCCACTTT. Protein sequence: CSASGGQLESPLHF.

The rearrangement links TRBV11-2 to TRBJ1-3; TRBD1 is a possible D gene (5 bases). Looked up from germline, CDR1 is SGHAT and CDR2 is FQNNGV. V was cut by 1 base and J by 0 bases, with 16 bases left in between. The CDR3 is 18 amino acids. CDR3 residues: CASSLVESQGLSGNTIYF. CDR3 bases: TGTGCCAGCAGCTTAGTGGAGTCCCAGGGACTCTCTGGAAACACCATATATTTT.